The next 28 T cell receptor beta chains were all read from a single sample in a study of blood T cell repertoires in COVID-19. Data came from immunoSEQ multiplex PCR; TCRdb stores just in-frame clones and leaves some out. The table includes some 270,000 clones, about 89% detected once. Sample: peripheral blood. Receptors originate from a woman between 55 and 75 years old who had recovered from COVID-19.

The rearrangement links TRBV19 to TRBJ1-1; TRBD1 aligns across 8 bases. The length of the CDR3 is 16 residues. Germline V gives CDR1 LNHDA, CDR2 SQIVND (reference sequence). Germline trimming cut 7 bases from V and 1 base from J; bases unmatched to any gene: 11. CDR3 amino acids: CASTLQGARSNTEAFF. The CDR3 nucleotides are TGTGCCAGTACCCTCCAGGGGGCGCGTTCGAACACTGAAGCTTTCTTT.

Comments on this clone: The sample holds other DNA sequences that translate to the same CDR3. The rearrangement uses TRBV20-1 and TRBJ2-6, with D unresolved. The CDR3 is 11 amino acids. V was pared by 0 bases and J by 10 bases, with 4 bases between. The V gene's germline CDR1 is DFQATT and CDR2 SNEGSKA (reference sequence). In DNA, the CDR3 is TGCAGTGCTAGAGACAGGAACGTCCTGACTTTC. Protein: CSARDRNVLTF.

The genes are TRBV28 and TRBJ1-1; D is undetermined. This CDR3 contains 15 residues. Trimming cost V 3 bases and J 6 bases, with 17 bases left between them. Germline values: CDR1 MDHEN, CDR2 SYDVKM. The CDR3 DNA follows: TGTGCCAGCAGTTTTCCTTCGCGGGGTTTCGCTGAAGCTTTCTTT. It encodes CASSFPSRGFAEAFF.

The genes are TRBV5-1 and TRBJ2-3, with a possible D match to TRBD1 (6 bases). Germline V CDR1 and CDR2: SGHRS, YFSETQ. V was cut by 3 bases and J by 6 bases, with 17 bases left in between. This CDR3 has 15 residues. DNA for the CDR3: TGCGCCAGCAGCTCCAGACAGGCTGGGTTGGATACGCAGTATTTT. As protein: CASSSRQAGLDTQYF.

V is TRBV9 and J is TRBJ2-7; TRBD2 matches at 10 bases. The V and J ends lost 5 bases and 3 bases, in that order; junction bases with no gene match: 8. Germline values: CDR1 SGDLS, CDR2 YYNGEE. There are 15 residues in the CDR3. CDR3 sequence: CASSGSSGGLYEQYF. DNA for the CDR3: TGTGCCAGCAGTGGTTCTAGCGGGGGCCTCTACGAGCAGTACTTC. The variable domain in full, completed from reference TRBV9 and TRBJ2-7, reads DSGVTQTPKHLITATGQRVTLRCSPRSGDLSVYWYQQSLDQGLQFLIQYYNGEERAKGNILERFSAQQFPDLHSELNLSSLELGDSALYFCASSGSSGGLYEQYFGPGTRLTVT.

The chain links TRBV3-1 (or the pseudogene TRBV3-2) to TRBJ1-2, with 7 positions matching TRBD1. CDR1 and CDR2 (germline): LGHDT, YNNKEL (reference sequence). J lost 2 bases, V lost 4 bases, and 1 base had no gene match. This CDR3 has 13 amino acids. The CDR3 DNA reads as TGTGCCAGCAGCCGACAGGGAAACTATGGCTACACCTTC. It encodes CASSRQGNYGYTF.

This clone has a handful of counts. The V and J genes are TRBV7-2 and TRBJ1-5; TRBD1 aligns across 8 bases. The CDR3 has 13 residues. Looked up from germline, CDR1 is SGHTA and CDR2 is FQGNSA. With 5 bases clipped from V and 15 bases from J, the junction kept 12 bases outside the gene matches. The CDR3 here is CASSPGGGVEGHF. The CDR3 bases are TGTGCCAGCAGCCCAGGGGGCGGGGTGGAAGGGCATTTT.

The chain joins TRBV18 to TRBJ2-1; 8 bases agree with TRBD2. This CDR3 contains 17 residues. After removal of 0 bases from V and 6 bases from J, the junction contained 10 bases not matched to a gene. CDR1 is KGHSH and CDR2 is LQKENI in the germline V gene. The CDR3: CASSPPVVGGAGNEQFF. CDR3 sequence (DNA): TGTGCCAGCTCACCACCGGTCGTCGGGGGGGCGGGCAATGAGCAGTTCTTC.

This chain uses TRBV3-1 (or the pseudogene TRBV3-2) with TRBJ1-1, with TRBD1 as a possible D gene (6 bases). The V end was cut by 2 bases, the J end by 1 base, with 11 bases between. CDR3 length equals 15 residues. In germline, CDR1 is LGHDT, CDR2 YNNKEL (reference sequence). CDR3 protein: CASSQYREQNTEAFF. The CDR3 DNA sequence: TGTGCCAGCAGCCAATACAGGGAACAGAACACTGAAGCTTTCTTT.

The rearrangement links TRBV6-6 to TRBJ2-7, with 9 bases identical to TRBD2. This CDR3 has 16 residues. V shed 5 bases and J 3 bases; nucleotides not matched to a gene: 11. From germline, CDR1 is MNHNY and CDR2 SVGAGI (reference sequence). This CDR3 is CASSGLLAGHYYEQYF. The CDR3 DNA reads TGTGCCAGCAGTGGGTTGCTAGCGGGGCATTACTACGAGCAGTACTTC.

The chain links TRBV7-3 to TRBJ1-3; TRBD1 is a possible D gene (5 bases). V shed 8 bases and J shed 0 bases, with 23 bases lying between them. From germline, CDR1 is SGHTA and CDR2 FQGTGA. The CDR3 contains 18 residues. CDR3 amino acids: CASFAERLRQHSGNTIYF. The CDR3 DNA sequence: TGTGCCAGCTTCGCCGAAAGGCTCCGACAGCACTCTGGAAACACCATATATTTT.

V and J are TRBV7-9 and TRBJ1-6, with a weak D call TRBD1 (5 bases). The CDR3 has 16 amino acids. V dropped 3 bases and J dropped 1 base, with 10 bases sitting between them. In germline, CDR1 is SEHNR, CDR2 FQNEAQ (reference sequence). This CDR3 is CASSFAGMSYNSPLHF. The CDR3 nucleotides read TGTGCCAGCAGCTTCGCAGGGATGTCCTATAATTCACCCCTCCACTTT.

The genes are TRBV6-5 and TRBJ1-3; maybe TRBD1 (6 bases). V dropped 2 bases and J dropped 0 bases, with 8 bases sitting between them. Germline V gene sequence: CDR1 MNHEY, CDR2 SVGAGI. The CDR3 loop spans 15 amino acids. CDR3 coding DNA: TGTGCCAGCAGTTACAGGGGGAACTCTGGAAACACCATATATTTT. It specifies CASSYRGNSGNTIYF.

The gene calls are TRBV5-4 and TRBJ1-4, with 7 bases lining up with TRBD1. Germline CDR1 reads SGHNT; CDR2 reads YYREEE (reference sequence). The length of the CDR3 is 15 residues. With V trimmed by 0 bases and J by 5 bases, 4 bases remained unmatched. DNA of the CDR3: TGTGCCAGCAGCTTGGCCCCGGGACAGAATGAAAAACTGTTTTTT. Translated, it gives CASSLAPGQNEKLFF. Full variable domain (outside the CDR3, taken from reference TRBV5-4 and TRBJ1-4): ETGVTQSPTHLIKTRGQQVTLRCSSQSGHNTVSWYQQALGQGPQFIFQYYREEENGRGNFPPRFSGLQFPNYSSELNVNALELDDSALYLCASSLAPGQNEKLFFGSGTQLSVL.

The CDR3, as DNA: TGTGCCAGCAGCGTAGGGACAGGCGGAAATGAAAAACTGTTTTTT. Its translation is CASSVGTGGNEKLFF. V gene TRBV9 combines with J gene TRBJ1-4, with TRBD1 matching over 7 bases. The J segment lost 5 bases and the V segment lost 0 bases, leaving 4 bases of the junction unmatched. The germline CDR1 and CDR2 sequences are SGDLS and YYNGEE. The CDR3 length is 15 residues.

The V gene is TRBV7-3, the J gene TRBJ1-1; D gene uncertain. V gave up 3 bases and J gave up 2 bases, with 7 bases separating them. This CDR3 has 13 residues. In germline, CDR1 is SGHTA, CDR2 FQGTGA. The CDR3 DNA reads TGTGCCAGCAGCTTTGGCGGTAACACTGAAGCTTTCTTT. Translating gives CASSFGGNTEAFF.

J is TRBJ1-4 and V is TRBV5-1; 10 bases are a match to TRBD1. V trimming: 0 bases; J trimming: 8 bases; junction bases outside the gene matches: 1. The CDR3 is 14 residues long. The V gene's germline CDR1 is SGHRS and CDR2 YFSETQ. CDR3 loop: CASSLGDRGEKLFF. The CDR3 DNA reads TGCGCCAGCAGCTTGGGGGACAGGGGAGAAAAACTGTTTTTT.

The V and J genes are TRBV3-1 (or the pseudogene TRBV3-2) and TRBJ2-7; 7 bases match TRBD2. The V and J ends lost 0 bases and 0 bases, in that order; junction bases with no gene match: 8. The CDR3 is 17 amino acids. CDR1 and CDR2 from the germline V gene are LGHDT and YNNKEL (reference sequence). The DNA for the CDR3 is TGTGCCAGCAGCCAAGATGAGGGCGGGGGTACCTCCTACGAGCAGTACTTC. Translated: CASSQDEGGGTSYEQYF.

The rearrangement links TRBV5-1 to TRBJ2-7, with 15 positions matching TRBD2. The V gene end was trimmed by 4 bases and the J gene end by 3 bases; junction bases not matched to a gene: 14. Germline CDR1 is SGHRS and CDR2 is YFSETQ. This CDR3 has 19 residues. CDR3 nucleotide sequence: TGCGCCAGCAGCCCGTCGGGACTAGCGGGGGGAAATAGGTACTACGAGCAGTACTTC. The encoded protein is CASSPSGLAGGNRYYEQYF.

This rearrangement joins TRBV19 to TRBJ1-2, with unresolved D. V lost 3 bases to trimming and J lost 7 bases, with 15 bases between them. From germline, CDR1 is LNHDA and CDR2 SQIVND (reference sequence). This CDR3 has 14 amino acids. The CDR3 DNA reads TGTGCCAGTAGTATCGGGTTCAGCGGGCCTGGCTACACCTTC. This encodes CASSIGFSGPGYTF.

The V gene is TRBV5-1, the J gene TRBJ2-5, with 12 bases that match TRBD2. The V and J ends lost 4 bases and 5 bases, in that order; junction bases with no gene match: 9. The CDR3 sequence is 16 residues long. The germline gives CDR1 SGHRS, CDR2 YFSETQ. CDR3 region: CASSGALAGGLETQYF. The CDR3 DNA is TGCGCCAGCAGCGGAGCCCTAGCGGGGGGGCTGGAGACCCAGTACTTC.

CDR3 coding DNA: TGCGCCAGCAGCCCGGGGGGGACAGGGACCAATCAGCCCCAGCATTTT. Translated, it gives CASSPGGTGTNQPQHF. The rearrangement links TRBV4-3 to TRBJ1-5, with TRBD1 matching over 9 bases. Germline V lookup: CDR1 LGHNA, CDR2 YSLEER. The CDR3 spans 16 residues. Losses at the gene ends were 4 bases for V and 3 bases for J; bases not matched to a gene: 7.

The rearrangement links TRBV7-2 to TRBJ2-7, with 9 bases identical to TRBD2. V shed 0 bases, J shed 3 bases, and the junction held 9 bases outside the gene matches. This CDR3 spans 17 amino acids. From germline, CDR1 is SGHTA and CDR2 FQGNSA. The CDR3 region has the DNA TGTGCCAGCAGCTTAGCTGTAGCGGGGGCTGGGGACTACGAGCAGTACTTC. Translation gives CASSLAVAGAGDYEQYF. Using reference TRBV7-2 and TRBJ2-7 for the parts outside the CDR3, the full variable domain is GAGVSQSPSNKVTEKGKDVELRCDPISGHTALYWYRQSLGQGLEFLIYFQGNSAPDKSGLPSDRFSAERTGGSVSTLTIQRTQQEDSAVYLCASSLAVAGAGDYEQYFGPGTRLTVT.

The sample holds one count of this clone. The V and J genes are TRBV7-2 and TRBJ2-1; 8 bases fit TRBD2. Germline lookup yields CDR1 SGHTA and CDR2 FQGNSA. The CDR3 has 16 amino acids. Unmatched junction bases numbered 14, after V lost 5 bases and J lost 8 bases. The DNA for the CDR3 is TGTGCCAGCAGCATCCTAAGCGGGGGCTCAGTATATGAGCAGTTCTTC. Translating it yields CASSILSGGSVYEQFF.

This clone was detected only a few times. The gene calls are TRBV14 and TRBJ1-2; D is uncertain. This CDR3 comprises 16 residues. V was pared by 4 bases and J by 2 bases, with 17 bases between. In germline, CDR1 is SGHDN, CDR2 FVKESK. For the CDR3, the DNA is TGTGCCAGCAGCCCCGGACTGACCCGAGGGAACTATGGCTACACCTTC. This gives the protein CASSPGLTRGNYGYTF.

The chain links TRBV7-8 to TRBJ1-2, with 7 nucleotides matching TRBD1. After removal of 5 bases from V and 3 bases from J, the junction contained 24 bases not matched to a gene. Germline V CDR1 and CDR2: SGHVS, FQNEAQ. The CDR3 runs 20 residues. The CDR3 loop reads CASSRTPSRGLAPMDYGYTF. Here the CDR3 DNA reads TGTGCCAGCAGCCGAACTCCGTCGAGGGGGCTCGCCCCAATGGACTATGGCTACACCTTC.

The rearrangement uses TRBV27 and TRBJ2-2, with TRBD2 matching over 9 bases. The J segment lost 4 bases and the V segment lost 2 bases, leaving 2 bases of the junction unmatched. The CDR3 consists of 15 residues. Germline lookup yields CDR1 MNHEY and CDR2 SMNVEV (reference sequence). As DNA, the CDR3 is TGTGCCAGCAGTTTACTAGCGGGGTTCACCGGGGAGCTGTTTTTT. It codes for CASSLLAGFTGELFF.

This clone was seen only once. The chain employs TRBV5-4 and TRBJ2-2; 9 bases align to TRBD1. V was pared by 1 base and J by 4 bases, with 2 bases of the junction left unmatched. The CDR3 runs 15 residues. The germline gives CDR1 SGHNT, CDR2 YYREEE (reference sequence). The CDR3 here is CASSLTGGATGELFF. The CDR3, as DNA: TGTGCCAGCAGCTTGACAGGGGGCGCCACCGGGGAGCTGTTTTTT.